This T cell receptor (beta chain) comes out of a study of shared clonotypes between healthy human individuals. Some clones are missing from TCRdb's copy, which holds only in-frame ones; the method was immunoSEQ multiplex PCR. Of more than 2 million clones in the sample, approximately 96% are singletons; the top ten hold 0.13%. V was clipped by 4 bases and J by 7 bases, with 10 bases between them. Germline-derived CDR1 and CDR2 are GTSNPN and SVGIG (reference sequence). CDR3 length equals 11 residues. Sequencing was done on a sample of naive CD4+ T cells sorted from blood. The subset here: CD45RA+ positively selected. The chain employs TRBV30 and TRBJ1-2; no clear D. The receptor was isolated from a young man in good health. CDR3 coding DNA: TGTGCCTGGACCCAAACGGGTGGCTACACCTTC. Amino acids: CAWTQTGGYTF.